The present T cell receptor (beta chain) was sequenced within a study of T cell responses to AZD1222 COVID-19 vaccine. The germline CDR1 and CDR2 sequences are GTSNPN and SVGIG (reference sequence). CDR3 length: 14 amino acids. Trimming left V 2 bases short and J 7 bases short, with 17 bases between. Measured with immunoSEQ multiplex PCR; TCRdb has only the in-frame clones, and not every one. The data contain 74,000 or so clones, approximately 80% of them singletons. The chain is built from TRBV30 and TRBJ1-1; no definite D call. The TCR was taken from an adult in good health. This material consisted of peripheral blood, taken on day 0 of AZD1222 vaccination. CDR3 in amino acids: CAWSRSPRVIEAFF. The CDR3 DNA reads TGTGCCTGGAGTCGATCCCCGAGAGTTATTGAAGCTTTCTTT.